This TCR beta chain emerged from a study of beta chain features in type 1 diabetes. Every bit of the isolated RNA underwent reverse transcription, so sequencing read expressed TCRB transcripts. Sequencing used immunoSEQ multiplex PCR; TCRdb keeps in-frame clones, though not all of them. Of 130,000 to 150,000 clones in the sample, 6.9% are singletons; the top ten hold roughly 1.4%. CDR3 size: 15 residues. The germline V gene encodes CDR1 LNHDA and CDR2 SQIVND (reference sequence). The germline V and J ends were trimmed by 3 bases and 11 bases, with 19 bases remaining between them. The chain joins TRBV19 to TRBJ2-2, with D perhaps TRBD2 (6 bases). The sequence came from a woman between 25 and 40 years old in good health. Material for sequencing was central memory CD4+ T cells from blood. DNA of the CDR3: TGTGCCAGTAGTATCGGGGACTCCAGGCCCGACGAGCTGTTTTTT. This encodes CASSIGDSRPDELFF.